The sequence of this T cell receptor (beta chain) was determined in a study of cytomegalovirus exposure and HLA in healthy donors. The germline V gene has CDR1 SGHRS and CDR2 YFSETQ. The CDR3 runs to 17 residues. V was shortened by 2 bases and J by 0 bases, with 14 bases between the two germline ends. Use of 60 Vbeta and 13 Jbeta primers characterized the PCR. The protocol was immunoSEQ multiplex PCR, while the TCRdb copy is restricted to in-frame clones and leaves out a portion. Here the sample spans about 69,000 clones, 75% to 80% being singletons. The study, taken as a whole, reports: Presence/absence analyses treated sequencing depth as roughly uniform across donors.

In regard to this clone: Its antigen is undetermined.

The clonotype was recovered from a young man in good health and CMV-seronegative. The chain couples TRBV5-1 to TRBJ2-2, with D perhaps TRBD2 (6 bases). The sequencing input was PBMCs. The DNA for the CDR3 is TGCGCCAGCAGCTTTCGGGGGTCGGCATCGAACACCGGGGAGCTGTTTTTT. Translating gives CASSFRGSASNTGELFF. The full variable domain, in which reference TRBV5-1 and TRBJ2-2 provide the parts outside the CDR3, is KAGVTQTPRYLIKTRGQQVTLSCSPISGHRSVSWYQQTPGQGLQFLFEYFSETQRNKGNFPGRFSGRQFSNSRSEMNVSTLELGDSALYLCASSFRGSASNTGELFFGEGSRLTVL.